This TCR beta chain derives from a study of T cell responses to AZD1222 COVID-19 vaccine. Clones were sequenced by immunoSEQ multiplex PCR, and TCRdb holds only the in-frame ones, with some missing. The sample holds about 110,000 clones; nearly 90% are singletons and the top ten take roughly 13%. Trimming shortened V by 5 bases and J by 2 bases, and 9 bases separated the two germline ends. Germline assignment: CDR1 LGHNA and CDR2 YSLEER. This CDR3 is 13 amino acids long. This clone was found a few times. Its antigen remains unknown. Points from the study as a whole: White British donors predominated, females outnumbered males, and clonal diversity was possibly underestimated. Regions 160-218 and 743-854 held dominance among vaccine-associated CD4 TCRs, which spanned spike. Close to half of all spike-specific TCRs reportedly target regions of the variants that are unmutated. The study sampled repertoires only after the peak T cell response.

The sample was peripheral blood, taken on day 0 of MenACWY control vaccination. This sequence originates from an adult in good health. The chain uses TRBV4-3 and TRBJ1-2; a weak D match, TRBD1 (5 bases). The CDR3 nucleotides are TGCGCCAGCAGCGCCGGGGCGAACTATGGCTACACCTTC. Amino acids: CASSAGANYGYTF.